Presented here are 14 T cell receptor beta chains from one specimen sequenced in a study of blood T cell repertoires in COVID-19. Here immunoSEQ multiplex PCR was the method, and the copy in TCRdb shows in-frame clones only, minus some. The sample contains about 200,000 clones, about 88% of which appear only once. The sample consisted of peripheral blood. Source of these receptors: a woman aged 50 to 65 with COVID-19, enrolled during active disease.

In its sample, this clone was seen many times. The rearrangement joins TRBV5-1 to TRBJ2-7; maybe TRBD1 (6 bases). The germline gives CDR1 SGHRS, CDR2 YFSETQ. Trimming took off 1 base at V and 6 bases at J, with 14 bases between the two ends. The length of the CDR3 is 14 residues. The CDR3 reads CASSLSRGSPEQYF. CDR3 sequence (DNA): TGCGCCAGCAGCTTGAGCAGGGGATCTCCCGAGCAGTACTTC.

This clone appeared a single time. The chain combines TRBV12-5 with TRBJ2-7, with 8 bases lining up with TRBD1. The CDR3 is 15 amino acids. The V segment lost 2 bases and the J segment 4 bases; nucleotides outside the gene matches: 7. Looked up from germline, CDR1 is LGHNT and CDR2 is FRNRAP. The CDR3 coding sequence is TGTGCTAGTGGTTTGCGAGGGACAGGATCTTACGAGCAGTACTTC. It is translated as CASGLRGTGSYEQYF.

The rearrangement uses TRBV6-5 and TRBJ1-2; D gene unclear. Germline CDR1 and CDR2: MNHEY and SVGAGI. The CDR3 covers 13 residues. The ends were cut back, 4 bases at V and 8 bases at J, with 14 bases in the middle. CDR3 loop: CASSWEILKGYTF. In nucleotides, the CDR3 is TGTGCCAGCAGTTGGGAGATTTTGAAGGGCTACACCTTC.

The J gene is TRBJ1-2, the V gene TRBV2; TRBD1 matches 8 bases. The V gene end was trimmed by 8 bases and the J gene end by 5 bases; junction bases not matched to a gene: 7. CDR3 length equals 13 residues. Germline CDR1 is SNHLY and CDR2 is FYNNEI. The CDR3 reads CASGQTGDYGYTF. The CDR3 nucleotides read TGTGCCAGCGGTCAGACAGGGGATTATGGCTACACCTTC. Full variable domain (outside the CDR3, taken from reference TRBV2 and TRBJ1-2): EPEVTQTPSHQVTQMGQEVILRCVPISNHLYFYWYRQILGQKVEFLVSFYNNEISEKSEIFDDQFSVERPDGSNFTLKIRSTKLEDSAMYFCASGQTGDYGYTFGSGTRLTVV.

CDR3 in DNA: TGTGCCAGCACAACAGGAGACTCTGGAAACACCATATATTTT. Translating gives CASTTGDSGNTIYF. This chain joins TRBV28 and TRBJ1-3; tentatively, D is TRBD1 (5 bases). CDR3 size: 14 residues. Trimming cost V 7 bases and J 0 bases, with 10 bases left between them. The germline V gene encodes CDR1 MDHEN and CDR2 SYDVKM. The whole variable domain, filled in from reference TRBV28 and TRBJ1-3, reads DVKVTQSSRYLVKRTGEKVFLECVQDMDHENMFWYRQDPGLGLRLIYFSYDVKMKEKGDIPEGYSVSREKKERFSLILESASTNQTSMYLCASTTGDSGNTIYFGEGSWLTVV.

J is TRBJ2-1 and V is TRBV7-2; TRBD2 matches at 9 bases. The CDR3 sequence is 14 residues long. The J segment lost 8 bases and the V segment lost 8 bases, leaving 10 bases of the junction unmatched. Germline V gene lookup returns CDR1 SGHTA and CDR2 FQGNSA. Here the CDR3 reads CASVRGGAKDEQFF. The CDR3 DNA follows: TGTGCCAGCGTACGCGGGGGGGCGAAAGATGAGCAGTTCTTC.

The genes are TRBV19 and TRBJ2-2, with TRBD2 matching 7 bases. V dropped 9 bases and J dropped 5; count of bases not matched to a gene: 12. This CDR3 contains 15 residues. Germline V gene sequence: CDR1 LNHDA, CDR2 SQIVND (reference sequence). The CDR3 loop is CASLSTPGRTGELFF. The CDR3 DNA follows: TGTGCCAGCCTTTCGACTCCCGGGAGGACCGGGGAGCTGTTTTTT.

The genes are TRBV6-4 and TRBJ1-2, with TRBD1 identical over 11 bases. This CDR3 is built from 14 residues. The junction had 4 bases not matched to a gene; V was cut back by 6 bases and J by 4 bases. CDR1 MRHNA and CDR2 SNTAGT come from the germline V gene. The CDR3 nucleotides are TGTGCCAGCAGCCCCGGGACAGGGGGCTATGGCTACACCTTC. Translating it yields CASSPGTGGYGYTF.

This chain uses TRBV11-2 with TRBJ1-4, with TRBD1 identical over 7 bases. CDR3 length: 16 amino acids. V shed 6 bases, J shed 5 bases, and the junction held 12 bases outside the gene matches. Looked up from germline, CDR1 is SGHAT and CDR2 is FQNNGV. Written as DNA, the CDR3 is TGTGCCAGCAGGAGGCAGGGGGGTCACGGCAATGAAAAACTGTTTTTT. Its translation is CASRRQGGHGNEKLFF.

The V call is TRBV6-4, the J call TRBJ1-1, with D maybe TRBD1 (5 bases). Germline values: CDR1 MRHNA, CDR2 SNTAGT. The CDR3 extends over 13 amino acids. The V and J ends lost 6 bases and 3 bases respectively, with 11 bases between them. CDR3 bases: TGTGCCAGCAGGGGGGGAAAGGACACTGAAGCTTTCTTT. Its translation: CASRGGKDTEAFF.

The chain links TRBV2 to TRBJ1-4, with a possible D match to TRBD1 (6 bases). CDR1 SNHLY and CDR2 FYNNEI come from the germline V gene. Between the trimmed V and J ends, which lost 3 bases and 12 bases, there was a span of 20 bases. The CDR3 is 15 amino acids. CDR3 DNA sequence: TGTGCCAGCAGTGAGTGGGCAGGGGCGATTGAGGAACTGTTTTTT. As protein: CASSEWAGAIEELFF.

The CDR3 spells CASSTSRDSTKNIQYF. In DNA, the CDR3 is TGTGCCAGCAGCACAAGCCGGGACTCAACTAAAAACATTCAGTACTTC. V and J are TRBV28 and TRBJ2-4; D perhaps matches TRBD2 (6 bases). CDR3 length: 16 residues. From germline, CDR1 is MDHEN and CDR2 SYDVKM. The V gene lost 6 bases and the J gene lost 4 bases, with 19 bases spanning the gap.

The chain employs TRBV5-6 and TRBJ1-5; D gene uncertain. The CDR3 length is 14 residues. The V gene lost 4 bases and the J gene lost 4 bases, with 12 bases spanning the gap. CDR1 and CDR2 from the germline V gene are SGHDT and YYEEEE. CDR3 sequence (DNA): TGTGCCAGCAGCGGAGAGGGCAGAAATCAGCCCCAGCATTTT. Encoded protein: CASSGEGRNQPQHF.

The V gene is TRBV10-2, the J gene TRBJ2-1; TRBD2 aligns across 10 bases. In germline, CDR1 is WSHSY, CDR2 SAAADI. This CDR3 contains 14 residues. The V and J ends lost 4 bases and 6 bases, in that order; junction bases with no gene match: 3. CDR3 in DNA: TGCGCCAGCAGTGGTAGCGGGGGGTCCAATGAGCAGTTCTTC. As protein: CASSGSGGSNEQFF.